The entry that follows covers one T cell receptor beta chain sequence. Repertoires were generated with immunoSEQ multiplex PCR, while TCRdb's copy carries only in-frame clones and drops some. This table has 110,000 to 150,000 clones, 80% to 90% appearing once. Germline loops: CDR1 SEHNR, CDR2 FQNEAQ (reference sequence). Trimming stripped 4 bases from V and 4 bases from J, with 16 bases between. The CDR3 is made up of 15 amino acids. The data stem from a study of blood T cell repertoires in COVID-19. On the study more broadly: Acute and convalescent COVID-19 specimens originated in the United States, Italy and Spain. T cells, B-cell-depleted T cells, or PBMCs provided the cDNA or gDNA that served as material.

This chain uses TRBV7-9 with TRBJ1-2; D may be TRBD1 (5 bases). This TCR was sampled from a woman aged 55 to 70 with active COVID-19. Sequences were obtained from peripheral blood. CDR3 in amino acids: CASSYAGRRGYGYTF. CDR3 nucleotides: TGTGCCAGCAGCTATGCAGGGAGGCGGGGCTATGGCTACACCTTC.